This T cell receptor beta chain stems from a study of monozygotic twins with inflammatory bowel disease. TCRdb reprocessed the 5' RACE reads; each CDR3 protein has one entry and no DNA is given. Its table records about 300,000 distinct CDR3 sequences. Donors gave 2.5 ml of blood apiece. Whole blood, unsorted for T cells, was the source of total RNA. The specimen was blood. This receptor was identified in a human donor with ulcerative colitis or Crohn's disease, or a healthy co-twin of an affected twin (not recorded which).

CDR3 sequence reads: CASSFRGLNTEAFF. J is TRBJ1-1 and V is TRBV5-1; TCRdb calls TRBD1, which cannot be checked without DNA. The germline CDR1 and CDR2 sequences are SGHRS and YFSETQ. The CDR3 covers 14 residues. The variable domain in full, with the rest retrieved from reference TRBV5-1 and TRBJ1-1, is KAGVTQTPRYLIKTRGQQVTLSCSPISGHRSVSWYQQTPGQGLQFLFEYFSETQRNKGNFPGRFSGRQFSNSRSEMNVSTLELGDSALYLCASSFRGLNTEAFFGQGTRLTVV.